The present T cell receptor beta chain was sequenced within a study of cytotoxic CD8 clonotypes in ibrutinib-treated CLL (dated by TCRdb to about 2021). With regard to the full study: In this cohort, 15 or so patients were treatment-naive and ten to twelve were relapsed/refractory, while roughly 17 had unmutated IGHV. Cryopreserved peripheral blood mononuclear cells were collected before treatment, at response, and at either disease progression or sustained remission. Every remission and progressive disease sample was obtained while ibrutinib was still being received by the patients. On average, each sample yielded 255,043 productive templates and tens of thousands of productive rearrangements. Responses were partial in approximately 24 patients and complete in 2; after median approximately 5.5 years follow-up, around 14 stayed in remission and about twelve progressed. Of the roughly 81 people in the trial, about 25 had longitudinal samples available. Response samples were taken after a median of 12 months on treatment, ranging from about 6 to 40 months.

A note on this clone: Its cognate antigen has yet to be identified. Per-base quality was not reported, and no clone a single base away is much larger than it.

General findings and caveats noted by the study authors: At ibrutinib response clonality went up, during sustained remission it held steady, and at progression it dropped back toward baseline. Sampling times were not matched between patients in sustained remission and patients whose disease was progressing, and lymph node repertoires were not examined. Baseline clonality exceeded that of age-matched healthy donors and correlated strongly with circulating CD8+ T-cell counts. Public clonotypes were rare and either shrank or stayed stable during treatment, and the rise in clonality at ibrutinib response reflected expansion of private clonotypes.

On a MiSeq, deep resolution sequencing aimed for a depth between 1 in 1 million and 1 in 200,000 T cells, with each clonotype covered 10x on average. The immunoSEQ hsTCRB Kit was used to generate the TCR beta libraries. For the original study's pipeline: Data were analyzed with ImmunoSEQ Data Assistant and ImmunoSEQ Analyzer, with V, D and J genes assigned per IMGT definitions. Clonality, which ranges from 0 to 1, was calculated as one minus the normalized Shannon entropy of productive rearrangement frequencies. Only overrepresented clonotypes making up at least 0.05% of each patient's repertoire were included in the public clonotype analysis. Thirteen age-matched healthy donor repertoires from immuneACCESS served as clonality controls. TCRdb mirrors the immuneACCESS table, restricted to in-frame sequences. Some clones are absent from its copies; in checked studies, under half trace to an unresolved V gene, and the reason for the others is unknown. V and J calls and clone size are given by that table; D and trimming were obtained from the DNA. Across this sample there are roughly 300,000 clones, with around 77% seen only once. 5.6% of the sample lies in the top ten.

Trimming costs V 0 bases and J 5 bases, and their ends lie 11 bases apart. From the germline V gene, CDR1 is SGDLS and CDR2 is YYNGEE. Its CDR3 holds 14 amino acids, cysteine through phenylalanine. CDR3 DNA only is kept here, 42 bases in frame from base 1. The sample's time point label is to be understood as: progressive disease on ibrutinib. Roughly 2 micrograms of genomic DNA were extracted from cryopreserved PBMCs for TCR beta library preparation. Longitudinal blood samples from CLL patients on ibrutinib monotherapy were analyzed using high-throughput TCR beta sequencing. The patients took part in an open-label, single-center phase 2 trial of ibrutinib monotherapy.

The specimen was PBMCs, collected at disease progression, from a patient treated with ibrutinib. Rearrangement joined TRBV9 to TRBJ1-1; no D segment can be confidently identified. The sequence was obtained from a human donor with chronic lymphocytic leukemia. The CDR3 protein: CASSVGGRKTEAFF. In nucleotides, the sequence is TGTGCCAGCAGCGTAGGGGGTAGGAAAACTGAAGCTTTCTTT.